The 27 T cell receptor beta chains reported below all come from one sample, sequenced in a study of cytotoxic CD8 clonotypes in ibrutinib-treated CLL. Sequencing used immunoSEQ multiplex PCR; TCRdb keeps in-frame clones, though not all of them. The table shows some 92,000 clones, with approximately 80% occurring only once. The sequencing here drew on PBMCs, taken after 24 months of ibrutinib treatment. The receptors were gathered from a human donor with chronic lymphocytic leukemia.

The chain combines TRBV19 with TRBJ1-5; D might be TRBD1 (6 bases). This CDR3 has 15 amino acids. The V gene's germline CDR1 is LNHDA and CDR2 SQIVND (reference sequence). V gave up 4 bases and J gave up 6 bases, with 16 bases separating them. In DNA form, the CDR3 reads TGTGCCAGTAGTACTTCAGGGATAGGGGGTCAGCCCCAGCATTTT. It encodes CASSTSGIGGQPQHF.

This clone was seen only once. The junction departs from the called germline gene at one end, perhaps through a read error. Other nucleotide sequences from this sample produce the same CDR3. J is TRBJ2-2 and V is TRBV11-2; TRBD2 matches 12 bases. CDR3 length equals 16 residues. Germline V gives CDR1 SGHAT, CDR2 FQNNGV. The chain's CDR3 is CASSLVLAGGTGELFF. The DNA of the CDR3 is TGTGCCAGCAGCTTAGTACTAGCGGGAGGCACCGGAGAGCTGTTTTTT.

This chain uses TRBV27 with TRBJ2-2, with 8 nucleotides matching TRBD1. V dropped 3 bases and J dropped 1; count of bases not matched to a gene: 4. Germline lookup yields CDR1 MNHEY and CDR2 SMNVEV (reference sequence). CDR3 length: 16 residues. The DNA for the CDR3 is TGTGCCAGCAGTTTGCCCGGGACAGGGAACACCGGGGAGCTGTTTTTT. Translated: CASSLPGTGNTGELFF.

The sample holds a few counts of this clone. J is TRBJ1-1 and V is TRBV6-5; D is possibly TRBD1 (5 bases). This CDR3 spans 14 amino acids. Germline CDR1 and CDR2: MNHEY and SVGAGI. V lost 6 bases to trimming and J lost 3 bases, with 14 bases between them. The CDR3 DNA sequence: TGTGCCAGCAGGCGGGGGGGGAAGTACACTGAAGCTTTCTTT. Translation gives CASRRGGKYTEAFF.

This chain joins TRBV9 and TRBJ2-2; 9 bases align to TRBD2. This CDR3 is 16 amino acids long. Losses at the gene ends were 4 bases for V and 3 bases for J; bases not matched to a gene: 7. In germline, CDR1 is SGDLS, CDR2 YYNGEE. This CDR3 reads CASSPWPSGDTGELFF. CDR3 coding DNA: TGTGCCAGCAGCCCCTGGCCTAGCGGGGACACCGGGGAGCTGTTTTTT.

This rearrangement joins TRBV27 to TRBJ1-2, with 8 bases that match TRBD1. Germline trimming cut 5 bases from V and 4 bases from J; bases unmatched to any gene: 9. From germline, CDR1 is MNHEY and CDR2 SMNVEV (reference sequence). CDR3 length equals 15 residues. The CDR3 region has the DNA TGTGCCAGCAGTCCGTCCGGGACAGGAGTCTATGGCTACACCTTC. It yields the protein CASSPSGTGVYGYTF.

V usage is TRBV18 and J usage is TRBJ1-4, with a tentative D call TRBD1 (5 bases). V was clipped by 3 bases and J by 4 bases, with 18 bases between them. The CDR3 has 17 residues. Per germline, CDR1 KGHSH and CDR2 LQKENI. The CDR3 coding sequence is TGTGCCAGCTCACCCATGGGACCGCAGGGCCTTAATGAAAAACTGTTTTTT. This translates into CASSPMGPQGLNEKLFF.

This sequence joins TRBV5-4 and TRBJ2-3, with D unresolved. This CDR3 has 13 residues. V was cut by 5 bases and J by 0 bases, with 7 bases left in between. CDR1 and CDR2 (germline): SGHNT, YYREEE (reference sequence). As DNA, the CDR3 is TGTGCCAGCAGGCCCCCTAGCACAGATACGCAGTATTTT. Translated: CASRPPSTDTQYF.

This clone was seen only once. This chain connects TRBV27 to TRBJ1-5; the match to TRBD1 covers 7 bases. V dropped 2 bases and J dropped 3; count of bases not matched to a gene: 7. The CDR3 has 16 residues. Germline CDR1 is MNHEY and CDR2 is SMNVEV (reference sequence). The CDR3 here is CASSLRGQQYNQPQHF. The DNA for the CDR3 is TGTGCCAGCAGTTTAAGGGGGCAACAGTACAATCAGCCCCAGCATTTT.

This chain uses TRBV19 with TRBJ1-1; 7 nucleotides align to TRBD1. Germline assignment: CDR1 LNHDA and CDR2 SQIVND (reference sequence). This CDR3 is 14 amino acids long. With V trimmed by 4 bases and J by 1 base, 3 bases remained unmatched. The CDR3: CASSNRGGNTEAFF. CDR3 DNA sequence: TGTGCCAGTAGTAACAGGGGAGGGAACACTGAAGCTTTCTTT.

The V gene is TRBV10-1, the J gene TRBJ2-3; 9 nucleotides align to TRBD2. The V gene's germline CDR1 is WNHNN and CDR2 SYGVQD (reference sequence). J was trimmed by 0 bases and V by 4 bases; bases with no gene match: 8. The CDR3 sequence is 17 residues long. DNA for the CDR3: TGCGCCAGCAGTGTACTAGCGGGTACTCCCAGCACAGATACGCAGTATTTT. Amino acid sequence: CASSVLAGTPSTDTQYF.

This clone was seen just once. This chain links TRBV13 with TRBJ2-3; 9 bases agree with TRBD2. The CDR3 length is 15 residues. After removal of 1 base from V and 3 bases from J, the junction contained 2 bases not matched to a gene. CDR1 and CDR2 from the germline V gene are PRHDT and FYEKMQ (reference sequence). For the CDR3, the DNA is TGTGCCAGCAGCTTAGCTGGACTAGCGACAGATACGCAGTATTTT. Its translation: CASSLAGLATDTQYF.

The chain recombines TRBV9 with TRBJ2-5; possibly TRBD2 for D (5 bases). Germline assignment: CDR1 SGDLS and CDR2 YYNGEE. The CDR3 is 14 residues long. V was trimmed by 3 bases and J by 1 base, leaving 10 bases between them. The CDR3 DNA reads TGTGCCAGCAGCGCCCGTGCGGGCCAAGAGACCCAGTACTTC. It translates to CASSARAGQETQYF. Combining the CDR3 with reference TRBV9 and TRBJ2-5 gives the whole variable domain DSGVTQTPKHLITATGQRVTLRCSPRSGDLSVYWYQQSLDQGLQFLIQYYNGEERAKGNILERFSAQQFPDLHSELNLSSLELGDSALYFCASSARAGQETQYFGPGTRLLVL.

This clone has a handful of counts. The V and J genes are TRBV18 and TRBJ1-4, with TRBD1 matching over 8 bases. Trimming took 2 bases from V and 7 from J; bases not matched to a gene: 3. CDR1 is KGHSH and CDR2 is LQKENI in the germline V gene. This CDR3 contains 14 residues. The CDR3 sequence: CASSPSTGAEKLFF. DNA for the CDR3: TGTGCCAGCTCACCATCGACAGGGGCTGAAAAACTGTTTTTT. Combining the CDR3 with reference TRBV18 and TRBJ1-4 gives the whole variable domain NAGVMQNPRHLVRRRGQEARLRCSPMKGHSHVYWYRQLPEEGLKFMVYLQKENIIDESGMPKERFSAEFPKEGPSILRIQQVVRGDSAAYFCASSPSTGAEKLFFGSGTQLSVL.

The rearrangement uses TRBV7-3 and TRBJ2-2; D possibly corresponds to TRBD2 (5 bases). The CDR3 loop spans 16 amino acids. The ends were cut back, 1 base at V and 1 base at J, with 10 bases in the middle. The germline CDR1 and CDR2 sequences are SGHTA and FQGTGA. The CDR3 nucleotides are TGTGCCAGCAGCTTAAAAGCGGTTCAGAACACCGGGGAGCTGTTTTTT. Translation gives CASSLKAVQNTGELFF.

This clone has at least ten counts. This rearrangement joins TRBV28 to TRBJ1-2, with 10 nucleotides matching TRBD1. Germline-derived CDR1 and CDR2 are MDHEN and SYDVKM. The CDR3 is made up of 15 amino acids. V lost 5 bases to trimming and J lost 3 bases; unmatched junction nucleotides: 6. Here the CDR3 reads CASSTRQGAHYGYTF. CDR3 DNA: TGTGCCAGCAGTACCCGACAGGGGGCCCACTATGGCTACACCTTC.

The V call is TRBV15, the J call TRBJ2-1; D gene unclear. V gave up 0 bases and J gave up 6 bases, with 12 bases separating them. The CDR3 runs 15 residues. From germline, CDR1 is LNHNV and CDR2 YYDKDF (reference sequence). The CDR3 DNA is TGTGCCACCAGCAGAGATGACGGCTACTTCAATGAGCAGTTCTTC. It yields the protein CATSRDDGYFNEQFF.

The chain has TRBV9 and TRBJ1-2, with 8 bases fitting TRBD1. Germline CDR1 is SGDLS and CDR2 is YYNGEE. This CDR3 has 15 residues. J gave up 4 bases and V 2 bases, and 7 bases lay outside the gene matches. The CDR3 here is CASSVRDRPSYGYTF. In nucleotides, the CDR3 is TGTGCCAGCAGCGTCCGGGACAGGCCCTCCTATGGCTACACCTTC.

The chain carries TRBV19 and TRBJ2-5; D is possibly TRBD2 (5 bases). CDR1 is LNHDA, CDR2 SQIVND, per germline (reference sequence). Trimming took 6 bases from V and 2 from J, leaving 16 bases between them. This CDR3 is 15 amino acids long. The CDR3 nucleotides are TGTGCCAGTAGGCTCGGCCCCTCGGGGCAAGAGACCCAGTACTTC. This gives the protein CASRLGPSGQETQYF.

The chain uses TRBV28 and TRBJ1-1; no firm D call. Germline CDR1 reads MDHEN; CDR2 reads SYDVKM. CDR3 length: 10 residues. V was clipped by 4 bases and J by 9 bases, with 6 bases between them. In DNA, the CDR3 is TGTGCCAGCAGTTCCCTCAAAGCTTTCTTT. Translation gives CASSSLKAFF.

V usage is TRBV30 and J usage is TRBJ1-2; D perhaps matches TRBD1 (5 bases). Per the germline V gene, CDR1 is GTSNPN and CDR2 is SVGIG (reference sequence). Trimming stripped 4 bases from V and 3 bases from J, with 18 bases between. There are 15 residues in the CDR3. CDR3 in DNA: TGTGCCTGGAAGGATACAGGAGGCGCTTACTATGGCTACACCTTC. Translation gives CAWKDTGGAYYGYTF. Together with reference TRBV30 and TRBJ1-2, the CDR3 gives the full variable domain: SQTIHQWPATLVQPVGSPLSLECTVEGTSNPNLYWYRQAAGRGLQLLFYSVGIGQISSEVPQNLSASRPQDRQFILSSKKLLLSDSGFYLCAWKDTGGAYYGYTFGSGTRLTVV.

The chain couples TRBV30 to TRBJ2-1; D perhaps matches TRBD2 (5 bases). The germline CDR1 and CDR2 sequences are GTSNPN and SVGIG (reference sequence). V lost 3 bases and J lost 6, with 9 bases in between. This CDR3 region has 12 residues. The CDR3 is CAWSGNPNEQFF. The DNA of the CDR3 is TGTGCCTGGAGCGGGAATCCCAATGAGCAGTTCTTC.

V gene TRBV7-8 combines with J gene TRBJ1-5, with D perhaps TRBD1 (5 bases). This CDR3 has 16 amino acids. Per the germline V gene, CDR1 is SGHVS and CDR2 is FQNEAQ. The V end was cut by 2 bases, the J end by 4 bases, with 15 bases between. The CDR3 coding sequence is TGTGCCAGCAGCTTAAACTCGGTGTCAGGGAATCAGCCCCAGCATTTT. Translation gives CASSLNSVSGNQPQHF.

The DNA for the CDR3 is TGCAGCGTCCGAAGGGCAGGGGGTTACTACGAGCAGTACTTC. Residues: CSVRRAGGYYEQYF. The V call is TRBV29-1, the J call TRBJ2-7, with 7 nucleotides matching TRBD1. This CDR3 comprises 14 residues. Losses at the gene ends were 6 bases for V and 3 bases for J; bases not matched to a gene: 11. Germline-derived CDR1 and CDR2 are SQVTM and ANQGSEA.

The rearrangement joins TRBV7-9 to TRBJ1-1; tentative D call: TRBD1 (6 bases). Trimming took off 2 bases at V and 5 bases at J, with 15 bases between the two ends. CDR3 length: 15 residues. Germline-derived CDR1 and CDR2 are SEHNR and FQNEAQ (reference sequence). Here the CDR3 DNA reads TGTGCCAGCAGCTTATTAGAAACAGGGAAAACTGAAGCTTTCTTT. As protein: CASSLLETGKTEAFF.

CDR3: CASSWTGDHEQYF. The CDR3 DNA reads as TGTGCCAGCAGCTGGACAGGGGACCACGAGCAGTACTTC. The V and J genes are TRBV5-6 and TRBJ2-7; 9 nucleotides align to TRBD1. J lost 5 bases, V lost 3 bases, and 3 bases had no gene match. This CDR3 region has 13 residues. The germline gives CDR1 SGHDT, CDR2 YYEEEE.

The chain couples TRBV28 to TRBJ1-1; D is unresolved. CDR3 size: 13 residues. Per the germline V gene, CDR1 is MDHEN and CDR2 is SYDVKM. V lost 3 bases and J 7 bases, leaving 12 bases between the germline ends. DNA of the CDR3: TGTGCCAGCAGTTTCCCCGGACTGCGTGAAGCTTTCTTT. It encodes CASSFPGLREAFF.